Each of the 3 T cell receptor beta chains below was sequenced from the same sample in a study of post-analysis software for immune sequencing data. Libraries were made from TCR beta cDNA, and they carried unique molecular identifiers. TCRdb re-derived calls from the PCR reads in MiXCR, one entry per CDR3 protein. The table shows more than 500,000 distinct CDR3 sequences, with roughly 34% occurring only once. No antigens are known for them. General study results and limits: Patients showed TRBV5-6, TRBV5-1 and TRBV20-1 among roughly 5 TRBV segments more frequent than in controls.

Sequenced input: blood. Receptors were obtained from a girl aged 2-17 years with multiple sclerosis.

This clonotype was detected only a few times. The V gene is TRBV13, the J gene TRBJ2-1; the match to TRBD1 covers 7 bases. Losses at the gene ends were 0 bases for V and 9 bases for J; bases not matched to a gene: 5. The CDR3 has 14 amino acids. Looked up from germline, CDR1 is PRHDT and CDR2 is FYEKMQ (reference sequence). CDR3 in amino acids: CASSLGDRAVEQFF. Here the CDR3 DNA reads TGTGCCAGCAGCTTAGGAGACAGGGCCGTTGAGCAGTTCTTC.

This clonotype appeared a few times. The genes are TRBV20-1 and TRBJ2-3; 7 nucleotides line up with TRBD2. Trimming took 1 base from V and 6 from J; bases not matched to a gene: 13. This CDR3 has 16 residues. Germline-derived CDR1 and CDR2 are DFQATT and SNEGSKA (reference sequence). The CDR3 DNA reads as TGCAGTGCTAGAGCTGGCGGGGGTTTCCTTTGGGATACGCAGTATTTT. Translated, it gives CSARAGGGFLWDTQYF.

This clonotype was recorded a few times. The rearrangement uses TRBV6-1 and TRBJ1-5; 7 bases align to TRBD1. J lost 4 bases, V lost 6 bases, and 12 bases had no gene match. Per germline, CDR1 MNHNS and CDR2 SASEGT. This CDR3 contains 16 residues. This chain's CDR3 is CASRIRTGSINQPQHF. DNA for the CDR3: TGTGCCAGCAGAATTCGGACAGGCTCCATAAATCAGCCCCAGCATTTT.